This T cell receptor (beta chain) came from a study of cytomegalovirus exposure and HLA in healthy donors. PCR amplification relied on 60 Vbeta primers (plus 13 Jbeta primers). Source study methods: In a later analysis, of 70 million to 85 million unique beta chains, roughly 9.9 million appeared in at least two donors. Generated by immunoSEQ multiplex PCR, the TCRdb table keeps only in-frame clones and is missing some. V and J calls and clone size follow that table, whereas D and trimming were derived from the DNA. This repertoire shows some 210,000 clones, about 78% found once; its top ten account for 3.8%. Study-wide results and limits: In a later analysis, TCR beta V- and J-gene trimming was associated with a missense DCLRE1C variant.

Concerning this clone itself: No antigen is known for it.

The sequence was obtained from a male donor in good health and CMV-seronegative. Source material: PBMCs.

CDR3 sequence reads: CASGPFGGPSTDTQYF. The CDR3 bases are TGTGCCAGCGGCCCTTTCGGAGGCCCCTCCACAGATACGCAGTATTTT. The chain links TRBV27 to TRBJ2-3; D perhaps matches TRBD2 (5 bases). This CDR3 contains 16 residues. Germline CDR1 reads MNHEY; CDR2 reads SMNVEV (reference sequence). The V end was cut by 8 bases, the J end by 2 bases, with 20 bases between.